Presented here are 5 T cell receptor beta chains from one specimen sequenced in a study of technical replicates of blood from several donors. The table came from immunoSEQ multiplex PCR; TCRdb's copy has only in-frame clones and leaves some out. The data show tens of thousands of clones, with 95% seen just once and more than 0.2% held by the top ten. Sample: T cells isolated from PBMCs. Receptors originate from a human donor in good health.

The J gene is TRBJ2-2, the V gene TRBV28, with 9 positions matching TRBD1. The CDR3 totals 15 residues. The V segment lost 8 bases and the J segment 14 bases; nucleotides outside the gene matches: 18. Germline CDR1 reads MDHEN; CDR2 reads SYDVKM. The CDR3 bases are TGTGCCAGCCGGACAGGGGCCGCCGGCAACCGGGGACTGTTTTTT. Translation: CASRTGAAGNRGLFF.

V is TRBV6-5 and J is TRBJ1-2; 10 bases agree with TRBD1. V lost 4 bases, J lost 4 bases, and 6 bases stayed unmatched. The CDR3 is 15 amino acids. Germline V lookup: CDR1 MNHEY, CDR2 SVGAGI. The CDR3 region is CASSSRDRGRYGYTF. The DNA of the CDR3 is TGTGCCAGCAGTTCGCGGGACAGGGGACGCTATGGCTACACCTTC.

The rearrangement uses TRBV7-9 and TRBJ2-1, with TRBD2 matching 10 bases. Trimming removed 8 bases from V and 5 bases from J; junction bases left unmatched: 12. There are 16 residues in the CDR3. CDR1 is SEHNR and CDR2 is FQNEAQ in the germline V gene (reference sequence). CDR3 region: CASPASLAGENNEQFF. The CDR3 coding sequence is TGTGCCAGCCCTGCAAGCCTAGCGGGGGAGAACAATGAGCAGTTCTTC.

This chain uses TRBV28 with TRBJ1-1; a weak D match, TRBD1 (6 bases). With 3 bases removed from V and 1 base from J, the gap between germline ends came to 12 bases. Germline CDR1 and CDR2: MDHEN and SYDVKM. CDR3 length equals 15 residues. Here the CDR3 reads CASSLARGGNTEAFF. The CDR3 DNA sequence: TGTGCCAGCAGTTTGGCGCGAGGGGGGAACACTGAAGCTTTCTTT.

The chain joins TRBV7-9 to TRBJ1-2, with D maybe TRBD1 (5 bases). The CDR3 totals 14 residues. CDR1 is SEHNR and CDR2 is FQNEAQ in the germline V gene (reference sequence). With 4 bases removed from V and 2 bases from J, the gap between germline ends came to 11 bases. Here the CDR3 DNA reads TGTGCCAGCAGCTCGGCCGACAGCAACTATGGCTACACCTTC. This translates into CASSSADSNYGYTF.